In its sample, the clone carrying this T cell receptor (beta chain) was seen a few times. Its antigen is still unknown. Its ends do not fully match the called genes, so a read error is possible. This record comes from a study of CD8+ T cells in alopecia areata. Study-wide context: A 6-month period off drug followed tofacitinib, which lasted 6 to 18 months.

The study, taken as a whole, reports: For lesional scalp, especially alopecia totalis/universalis, clonality was higher than in normal scalp.

Reverse transcription of extracted RNA yielded cDNA, which provided the sequencing template. Sequencing used immunoSEQ multiplex PCR; TCRdb keeps in-frame clones, though not all of them. Counted here are around 140,000 clones, around three fifths occurring once; the ten biggest clones make up about 6%. This CDR3 has 13 amino acids. Per germline, CDR1 MNHEY and CDR2 SVGAGI. Specimen: CD4+ T cells sorted from blood, collected at week 0. This rearrangement joins TRBV6-5 to TRBJ2-1, with a possible D match to TRBD1 (7 bases). The clonotype comes from a human donor with alopecia areata. CDR3 loop: CASRRTGASGALF. The CDR3, as DNA: TGTGCCAGCAGAAGGACAGGAGCCTCGGGAGCGCTCTTC.